This entry describes one T cell receptor (beta chain). The source of the sample is a study of T-cell reconstitution after alpha-beta-depleted transplantation in children. V dropped 0 bases and J dropped 2 bases, with 11 bases sitting between them. Germline-derived CDR1 and CDR2 are DFQATT and SNEGSKA (reference sequence). This CDR3 is 14 amino acids long. Unique molecular identifiers were incorporated during preparation of the TCRbeta library. MiXCR was run by TCRdb on the PCR reads, yielding one entry per CDR3 protein. The repertoire consists of almost 500,000 distinct CDR3 sequences, with around an eighth occurring once and the leading ten covering 5% to 6%.

This TCR was sampled from a human donor who donated a stem cell graft to a child with combined immunodeficiency. The starting material was PBMCs from the stem cell graft donor, obtained from the stem cell graft. J is TRBJ2-7 and V is TRBV20-1; possible D gene TRBD2, 6 bases. The CDR3 DNA sequence: TGCAGTGCTAGAGAATCTAGCGTTACCTACGAGCAGTACTTC. It encodes CSARESSVTYEQYF.